The clone carrying this T cell receptor beta chain was seen more than once but under ten times. The second PCR ran about 7 to 12 cycles with a sample-barcoded 5' primer and J-beta primers. TCRdb reprocessed the 5' RACE reads via MiXCR and lists one record per CDR3 protein. The repertoire has hundreds of thousands of distinct CDR3 sequences, around 38% of them found once; the top ten carry 25% to 35%. These data originate in a study of blood T cells in healthy people across ages. Germline CDR1 reads MNHEY; CDR2 reads SMNVEV (reference sequence). CDR3 length: 14 residues. V lost 5 bases and J 6 bases, leaving 13 bases between the germline ends.

The sequenced sample consisted of blood. This chain links TRBV27 with TRBJ2-2; TRBD1 is a possible D gene (5 bases). This sequence originates from a man at least 80 years old in good health. The CDR3 DNA sequence: TGTGCCAGCAGTCCCCAGGGAATTGCCGGGGAGCTGTTTTTT. Its protein product is CASSPQGIAGELFF.